This T cell receptor beta chain was recorded in a study of cytomegalovirus exposure and HLA in healthy donors. Study-wide context: Sequencing of approximately 190 million T cells in an earlier analysis found 95 million to 120 million unique TCR beta sequences. In terms of ancestry, the Caucasian-associated cluster contained roughly 81% of the 350 to 450 genotyped donors. Study-wide findings and caveats: Later analysis demonstrated an association between a missense DCLRE1C variant and TCR beta V- and J-gene trimming. Fewer N-insertions than the roughly 630-donor mean were reportedly shown by an Asian-associated ancestry cluster in a later analysis.

The CDR3 sequence is 11 residues long. The germline CDR1 and CDR2 sequences are DFQATT and SNEGSKA (reference sequence). With 3 bases removed from V and 13 bases from J, the gap between germline ends came to 12 bases. Amplification used 60 Vbeta primers and 13 Jbeta primers. Using immunoSEQ multiplex PCR, the repertoire was profiled, and TCRdb retains in-frame clones only, with some absent. The sample holds over 200,000 clones, over 80% seen once. A remark on this clone: What it binds is unknown.

Sequenced input: PBMCs. V is TRBV20-1 and J is TRBJ1-4; D gene uncertain. This TCR derives from a man aged 35 to 55 in good health and CMV-seropositive. The CDR3 sequence is CSASHEERLFF. In DNA form, the CDR3 reads TGCAGTGCTAGTCACGAGGAGCGACTGTTTTTT.